One sample yielded the 16 T cell receptor beta chains listed below, sequenced in a study of shared clonotypes between healthy human individuals. TCRdb keeps only in-frame clones here, not all; method: immunoSEQ multiplex PCR. Found here are approximately 2.1 million clones, approximately 93% of them singletons; the top ten hold 0.3% to 0.4%. Sequences were obtained from naive CD4+ T cells from PBMCs. Noted subset: CD45RA+ positively selected. These receptors all come from a man between 18 and 35 years old in good health. Some clones in this sample may be carry-over from other donors' samples.

Note on this clone: Other DNA sequences in this sample translate to the same CDR3. The chain couples TRBV5-1 to TRBJ1-1, with D uncertain. Trimming took off 7 bases at V and 1 base at J, with 14 bases between the two ends. This CDR3 contains 14 residues. From germline, CDR1 is SGHRS and CDR2 YFSETQ. The CDR3 sequence is CASSSGPQNTEAFF. The CDR3 DNA sequence: TGCGCCAGCTCTAGTGGCCCCCAGAACACTGAAGCTTTCTTT. Full variable domain (outside the CDR3, taken from reference TRBV5-1 and TRBJ1-1): KAGVTQTPRYLIKTRGQQVTLSCSPISGHRSVSWYQQTPGQGLQFLFEYFSETQRNKGNFPGRFSGRQFSNSRSEMNVSTLELGDSALYLCASSSGPQNTEAFFGQGTRLTVV.

Comments on this clone: Other DNA sequences of this sample code for an identical CDR3. The chain has TRBV18 and TRBJ1-1; maybe TRBD1 (5 bases). V lost 3 bases and J lost 7, with 9 bases in between. From germline, CDR1 is KGHSH and CDR2 LQKENI. The CDR3 runs 12 residues. CDR3 sequence (DNA): TGTGCCAGCTCACCCGGGGGACTTGAAGCTTTCTTT. Translation: CASSPGGLEAFF.

The chain carries TRBV28 and TRBJ2-2, with 12 bases lining up with TRBD1. The CDR3 contains 16 residues. Germline-derived CDR1 and CDR2 are MDHEN and SYDVKM. The V segment lost 4 bases and the J segment 6 bases; nucleotides outside the gene matches: 6. In nucleotides, the CDR3 is TGTGCCAGCAGTTGGGGGACAGGGGGCAGGTCCGGGGAGCTGTTTTTT. As protein: CASSWGTGGRSGELFF.

The chain recombines TRBV5-1 with TRBJ2-6; D call uncertain. The germline CDR1 and CDR2 sequences are SGHRS and YFSETQ. The V end was cut by 0 bases, the J end by 0 bases, with 7 bases between. CDR3 length equals 16 residues. CDR3 sequence: CASSLAGLSGANVLTF. DNA for the CDR3: TGCGCCAGCAGCTTGGCCGGCCTCTCTGGGGCCAACGTCCTGACTTTC.

The chain links TRBV19 to TRBJ1-4; D unresolved. Germline V gene data show CDR1 as LNHDA and CDR2 as SQIVND (reference sequence). Trimming pared 7 bases from V and 7 bases from J, leaving 16 bases between. The CDR3 loop spans 14 amino acids. This chain's CDR3 is CASTLGSPGEKLFF. CDR3 bases: TGTGCCAGTACGTTAGGCAGCCCCGGTGAAAAACTGTTTTTT.

This clone came up once. V and J are TRBV28 and TRBJ2-2; D is uncertain. Between the trimmed V and J ends, which lost 7 bases and 5 bases, there was a span of 11 bases. CDR3 length equals 13 residues. Germline CDR1 and CDR2: MDHEN and SYDVKM. The CDR3 DNA reads as TGTGCCAGCACCGATAGCCGGACCGGGGAGCTGTTTTTT. It codes for CASTDSRTGELFF.

V is TRBV28 and J is TRBJ2-7; 8 nucleotides agree with TRBD2. Unmatched junction bases numbered 10, after V lost 6 bases and J lost 12 bases. This CDR3 has 12 amino acids. The germline gives CDR1 MDHEN, CDR2 SYDVKM. The CDR3 is CASSLHGLAMYF. The CDR3 nucleotides read TGTGCCAGCAGCCTCCATGGACTAGCCATGTACTTC.

This sequence joins TRBV6-5 and TRBJ1-2; TRBD1 might be the D (6 bases). The CDR3 runs to 14 residues. Per germline, CDR1 MNHEY and CDR2 SVGAGI. V lost 2 bases to trimming and J lost 4 bases, with 11 bases between them. The DNA for the CDR3 is TGTGCCAGCAGTTACGAGCCCAGGGGCTATGGCTACACCTTC. It translates to CASSYEPRGYGYTF.

The J gene is TRBJ2-2, the V gene TRBV28, with unresolved D. This CDR3 contains 14 residues. Germline V lookup: CDR1 MDHEN, CDR2 SYDVKM. The V gene lost 5 bases and the J gene lost 5 bases, with 12 bases spanning the gap. The CDR3 sequence is CASSIFRFTGELFF. The CDR3 DNA follows: TGTGCCAGCAGTATCTTCCGGTTTACCGGGGAGCTGTTTTTT.

This clone appeared a single time. CDR3 sequence reads: CASKKQGFYEQYF. CDR3 nucleotide sequence: TGTGCCAGCAAAAAGCAGGGGTTCTACGAGCAGTACTTC. The chain recombines TRBV7-2 with TRBJ2-7; D possibly corresponds to TRBD1 (6 bases). V was pared by 7 bases and J by 3 bases, with 13 bases between. Germline V CDR1 and CDR2: SGHTA, FQGNSA. This CDR3 region has 13 residues. Combining the CDR3 with reference TRBV7-2 and TRBJ2-7 gives the whole variable domain GAGVSQSPSNKVTEKGKDVELRCDPISGHTALYWYRQSLGQGLEFLIYFQGNSAPDKSGLPSDRFSAERTGGSVSTLTIQRTQQEDSAVYLCASKKQGFYEQYFGPGTRLTVT.

The gene calls are TRBV4-2 and TRBJ1-5; D remains ambiguous. CDR1 is LGHNA and CDR2 is YNFKEQ in the germline V gene. This CDR3 is 16 amino acids long. V was cut by 4 bases and J by 6 bases, with 19 bases left in between. The CDR3, as DNA: TGTGCCAGCAGCCCGACCCTTTTGGGAGGCGGTCAGCCCCAGCATTTT. This gives the protein CASSPTLLGGGQPQHF.

The chain is built from TRBV7-2 and TRBJ2-7, with D perhaps TRBD2 (6 bases). V lost 4 bases and J lost 2, with 12 bases in between. Germline CDR1 SGHTA, CDR2 FQGNSA. The CDR3 has 14 amino acids. CDR3 sequence (DNA): TGTGCCAGCAGCTCCAATAGCGGAGCCTACGAGCAGTACTTC. This gives the protein CASSSNSGAYEQYF. Full variable domain (missing parts from reference TRBV7-2 and TRBJ2-7): GAGVSQSPSNKVTEKGKDVELRCDPISGHTALYWYRQSLGQGLEFLIYFQGNSAPDKSGLPSDRFSAERTGGSVSTLTIQRTQQEDSAVYLCASSSNSGAYEQYFGPGTRLTVT.

The genes are TRBV28 and TRBJ2-7; 10 bases agree with TRBD2. Germline V lookup: CDR1 MDHEN, CDR2 SYDVKM. The CDR3 totals 17 residues. The V gene end was trimmed by 6 bases and the J gene end by 3 bases; junction bases not matched to a gene: 14. The CDR3 spells CASSPGLADYWGYEQYF. Written as DNA, the CDR3 is TGTGCCAGCAGCCCAGGACTAGCGGACTACTGGGGCTACGAGCAGTACTTC.

CDR3 in DNA: TGCGCCATCCTCAAACATGGACTAGCGGGAGGCAATGAGCAGTTCTTC. Amino acid sequence: CAILKHGLAGGNEQFF. The genes are TRBV10-1 and TRBJ2-1; 14 nucleotides align to TRBD2. The CDR3 runs 16 residues. The V gene end was trimmed by 10 bases and the J gene end by 6 bases; junction bases not matched to a gene: 11. CDR1 is WNHNN and CDR2 is SYGVQD in the germline V gene (reference sequence).

V is TRBV6-1 and J is TRBJ2-2, with a weak D call TRBD2 (7 bases). This CDR3 has 14 residues. Trimming took off 4 bases at V and 10 bases at J, with 16 bases between the two ends. Germline lookup yields CDR1 MNHNS and CDR2 SASEGT. The CDR3 bases are TGTGCCAGCAGTGCCTGGGAGGGGGGCAAGGAGCTGTTTTTT. Encoded protein: CASSAWEGGKELFF.

The chain recombines TRBV6-1 with TRBJ2-5; 7 nucleotides line up with TRBD2. In germline, CDR1 is MNHNS, CDR2 SASEGT. The CDR3 spans 16 residues. V gave up 1 base and J gave up 1 base; unmatched junction bases: 6. The CDR3: CASSEGRGGAQETQYF. CDR3 DNA: TGTGCCAGCAGTGAAGGAAGGGGAGGGGCCCAAGAGACCCAGTACTTC.